The clone carrying this TCR beta chain was observed many times. Its antigen is not identified. Germline V gene data show CDR1 as MNHEY and CDR2 as SVGAGI. The CDR3 runs 14 residues. V was shortened by 6 bases and J by 3 bases, with 12 bases between the two germline ends. This specimen comes from a study of blood T cells in healthy people across ages. Study results and caveats: In older individuals, TCR beta diversity per million T cells was lower, falling roughly linearly with age.

It was with a sample-barcoded 5' primer and a J-beta primer mix that a second PCR of roughly 7 to 12 cycles was run. MiXCR, applied by TCRdb to the 5' RACE reads, yields one record per CDR3 protein. The sample lists 1.5 million or so distinct CDR3 sequences; approximately 38% were seen once. The receptor was isolated from a woman aged 18-30 years in good health. Material for sequencing was blood. The chain has TRBV6-5 and TRBJ2-1; possible D gene TRBD1, 6 bases. The CDR3 sequence is CASSYSRGYNEQFF. CDR3 bases: TGTGCCAGCAGCTACAGCAGGGGCTACAATGAGCAGTTCTTC.